The entry that follows covers one T cell receptor beta chain sequence. Its antigen remains unidentified. Deletions cut 6 bases from V and 6 bases from J, with 17 bases between. CDR1 LNHDA and CDR2 SQIVND come from the germline V gene (reference sequence). This CDR3 spans 14 amino acids. These data come from a study of somatic mutations in cytotoxic T cells in rheumatoid arthritis. The study, taken as a whole, reports: CD8+ clonality rose with age in rheumatoid arthritis patients, not healthy controls. Levels of CD8+ T-cell clonality in rheumatoid arthritis patients were statistically indistinguishable from those seen in age-matched healthy controls, with no significant difference.

Method: immunoSEQ multiplex PCR; TCRdb's copy keeps in-frame clones and lacks some. The repertoire holds about 17,000 clones, with approximately 80% as singletons. Sequenced input: CD8+ T cells sorted from blood. V gene TRBV19 combines with J gene TRBJ1-1, with D unclear. The TCR comes from an adult with rheumatoid arthritis. CDR3 protein: CASSHVGRPAEAFF. CDR3 nucleotides: TGTGCCAGTAGCCATGTGGGCCGGCCCGCTGAAGCTTTCTTT.